This T cell receptor beta chain was captured in a study of cytomegalovirus exposure and HLA in healthy donors. General study results and limits: A later analysis linked a missense variant in DCLRE1C to the trimming of TCR beta V and J genes. Most TCRs appeared rarely, but some public TCRs recurred in many donors.

The germline CDR1 and CDR2 sequences are SGHVS and FQNEAQ. The CDR3 has 15 residues. V was pared by 0 bases and J by 10 bases, with 7 bases of the junction left unmatched. Researchers ran the PCR with 60 Vbeta and 13 Jbeta primers. TCRdb keeps only in-frame clones here, not all; method: immunoSEQ multiplex PCR. The table shows about 150,000 clones, with 80% occurring only once. As to this clone: Its antigen is still unknown.

The chain couples TRBV7-8 to TRBJ2-5, with 11 bases aligning to TRBD2. This receptor was obtained from a middle-aged woman in good health and CMV-seropositive. Input material: PBMCs. Written as DNA, the CDR3 is TGTGCCAGCAGCTTAGCAGGGACTAGCGGAGATAGCCAGTACTTC. Translated: CASSLAGTSGDSQYF.